The next 28 T cell receptor beta chains were all read from a single sample in a study of T cells in tuberculosis. TCRdb's table, derived via immunoSEQ multiplex PCR, lists solely in-frame clones and lacks some. This table holds some 34,000 clones, more than 85% found once. The sequenced sample was PBMCs. The receptor source for this set is a donor aged 10 to 29 with latent tuberculosis or without tuberculosis infection.

This rearrangement joins TRBV6-1 to TRBJ1-6, with 8 bases fitting TRBD1. Losses at the gene ends were 4 bases for V and 6 bases for J; bases not matched to a gene: 2. The CDR3 runs 14 residues. Germline-derived CDR1 and CDR2 are MNHNS and SASEGT. The CDR3 loop is CASSADRGNSPLHF. CDR3 in DNA: TGTGCCAGCAGTGCCGACAGGGGTAATTCACCCCTCCACTTT.

The gene calls are TRBV5-6 and TRBJ2-7; the match to TRBD1 covers 8 bases. J was trimmed by 5 bases and V by 4 bases; bases with no gene match: 11. Germline V gene lookup returns CDR1 SGHDT and CDR2 YYEEEE. This CDR3 comprises 15 residues. In DNA form, the CDR3 reads TGTGCCAGCAGCGGAACAGGGGGGAGTAAAGACGAGCAGTACTTC. Protein: CASSGTGGSKDEQYF. Full variable domain (rest looked up from reference TRBV5-6 and TRBJ2-7): DAGVTQSPTHLIKTRGQQVTLRCSPKSGHDTVSWYQQALGQGPQFIFQYYEEEERQRGNFPDRFSGHQFPNYSSELNVNALLLGDSALYLCASSGTGGSKDEQYFGPGTRLTVT.

The rearrangement links TRBV5-5 to TRBJ2-1; D is perhaps TRBD1 (6 bases). The V end was cut by 0 bases, the J end by 12 bases, with 13 bases between. There are 13 residues in the CDR3. Germline V gene lookup returns CDR1 SGHKS and CDR2 YYEKEE (reference sequence). The CDR3 is CASSLGGQGSQFF. The CDR3 region has the DNA TGTGCCAGCAGCTTGGGAGGGCAGGGGTCGCAGTTCTTC. Using reference TRBV5-5 and TRBJ2-1 for the parts outside the CDR3, the full variable domain is DAGVTQSPTHLIKTRGQQVTLRCSPISGHKSVSWYQQVLGQGPQFIFQYYEKEERGRGNFPDRFSARQFPNYSSELNVNALLLGDSALYLCASSLGGQGSQFFGPGTRLTVL.

The chain recombines TRBV30 with TRBJ1-5, with 7 positions matching TRBD1. Trimming cost V 3 bases and J 3 bases; bases outside gene matches: 2. In germline, CDR1 is GTSNPN, CDR2 SVGIG (reference sequence). This CDR3 contains 13 residues. The CDR3 DNA sequence: TGTGCCTGGAGACAGGGGCCCAATCAGCCCCAGCATTTT. This codes for CAWRQGPNQPQHF.

This chain links TRBV28 with TRBJ1-3, with 9 bases matching TRBD1. Trimming took 7 bases from V and 3 from J; bases not matched to a gene: 10. This CDR3 comprises 16 residues. Looked up from germline, CDR1 is MDHEN and CDR2 is SYDVKM. The CDR3 reads CASIPGTGLFGNTIYF. The CDR3 nucleotides read TGTGCCAGCATCCCCGGGACAGGGTTATTTGGAAACACCATATATTTT.

The chain employs TRBV9 and TRBJ2-6; TRBD2 aligns across 7 bases. CDR3 length: 19 residues. J gave up 4 bases and V 1 base, and 14 bases lay outside the gene matches. From germline, CDR1 is SGDLS and CDR2 YYNGEE. CDR3 in DNA: TGTGCCAGCAGCGTAACAACTAGCGCTAAAGAGTGGGGGGCCAACGTCCTGACTTTC. It codes for CASSVTTSAKEWGANVLTF.

J is TRBJ2-1 and V is TRBV27; possible D gene TRBD1, 6 bases. This CDR3 spans 16 amino acids. Germline lookup yields CDR1 MNHEY and CDR2 SMNVEV (reference sequence). The V end lost 6 bases, the J end lost 5 bases, and 20 bases lay between the germline ends. The CDR3 loop reads CASRLRTARHDNEQFF. The CDR3 coding sequence is TGTGCCAGCAGACTACGGACAGCACGTCACGACAATGAGCAGTTCTTC.

The V call is TRBV21-1, the J call TRBJ2-7; the DNA was not used to check the table's D call, TRBD1. TRBV21-1 is described as a pseudogene. This CDR3 has 15 amino acids. In nucleotides, the CDR3 is TGTGCCAGCAGCGACCGGGACAGGGGAACGGACGAGCAGTACTTC. This encodes CASSDRDRGTDEQYF.

This clone has only a few counts. V is TRBV19 and J is TRBJ2-7, with 11 bases lining up with TRBD2. Trimming at V came to 5 bases and at J to 9 bases, leaving 12 bases not matched to a gene. From germline, CDR1 is LNHDA and CDR2 SQIVND (reference sequence). This CDR3 has 15 residues. CDR3 sequence: CASSSRLAGLLVQYF. In nucleotides, the CDR3 is TGTGCCAGTAGTTCCCGACTAGCGGGGTTACTTGTGCAGTACTTC.

V gene TRBV4-1 combines with J gene TRBJ2-6; TRBD1 aligns across 9 bases. The J segment lost 0 bases and the V segment lost 1 base, leaving 4 bases of the junction unmatched. The CDR3 has 18 residues. The germline CDR1 and CDR2 sequences are MGHRA and YSYEKL. The CDR3 region is CASSQGTGASSGANVLTF. DNA of the CDR3: TGCGCCAGCAGCCAAGGGACAGGGGCAAGCTCTGGGGCCAACGTCCTGACTTTC.

V and J are TRBV6-1 and TRBJ1-5, with 8 bases aligning to TRBD1. The CDR3 has 12 residues. V lost 4 bases to trimming and J lost 9 bases; unmatched junction nucleotides: 2. CDR1 and CDR2 from the germline V gene are MNHNS and SASEGT. This CDR3 is CASSGTGWPQHF. CDR3 sequence (DNA): TGTGCCAGCAGTGGGACAGGGTGGCCCCAGCATTTT.

J is TRBJ1-1 and V is TRBV13; 7 bases fit TRBD1. V was clipped by 5 bases and J by 0 bases; unmatched bases: 9. This CDR3 is 16 amino acids long. In germline, CDR1 is PRHDT, CDR2 FYEKMQ (reference sequence). The CDR3 here is CASSLEGAQMNTEAFF. In nucleotides, the CDR3 is TGTGCCAGCAGCCTGGAGGGGGCCCAGATGAACACTGAAGCTTTCTTT.

This rearrangement joins TRBV5-1 to TRBJ2-4; TRBD2 matches at 14 bases. CDR1 and CDR2 (germline): SGHRS, YFSETQ. Trimming removed 4 bases from V and 0 bases from J; junction bases left unmatched: 6. The CDR3 spans 18 residues. The chain's CDR3 is CASSPGTSGGIAKNIQYF. DNA for the CDR3: TGCGCCAGCAGCCCTGGGACTAGCGGGGGCATAGCCAAAAACATTCAGTACTTC.

CDR3 DNA sequence: TGTGCCAGCAGCTTGTTTACAGGGCATGGCTACACCTTC. Translation: CASSLFTGHGYTF. This chain connects TRBV5-6 to TRBJ1-2; tentative D call: TRBD1 (6 bases). Germline V lookup: CDR1 SGHDT, CDR2 YYEEEE. V was clipped by 1 base and J by 6 bases, with 10 bases between them. The length of the CDR3 is 13 residues. The entire variable domain, with the rest obtained from reference TRBV5-6 and TRBJ1-2, is as follows: DAGVTQSPTHLIKTRGQQVTLRCSPKSGHDTVSWYQQALGQGPQFIFQYYEEEERQRGNFPDRFSGHQFPNYSSELNVNALLLGDSALYLCASSLFTGHGYTFGSGTRLTVV.

The chain carries TRBV19 and TRBJ1-2, with TRBD1 identical over 10 bases. Germline values: CDR1 LNHDA, CDR2 SQIVND (reference sequence). CDR3 length equals 17 residues. V trimming: 9 bases; J trimming: 8 bases; junction bases outside the gene matches: 21. In DNA form, the CDR3 reads TGTGCCAGCAAAACCATCGCCTATGGACAGGGGGTCAGCGGCTACACCTTC. It encodes CASKTIAYGQGVSGYTF. Complete variable domain (other parts from reference TRBV19 and TRBJ1-2): DGGITQSPKYLFRKEGQNVTLSCEQNLNHDAMYWYRQDPGQGLRLIYYSQIVNDFQKGDIAEGYSVSREKKESFPLTVTSAQKNPTAFYLCASKTIAYGQGVSGYTFGSGTRLTVV.

The chain carries TRBV7-2 and TRBJ2-7; D is unclear. V was clipped by 4 bases and J by 2 bases, with 15 bases between them. This CDR3 is built from 15 residues. Germline values: CDR1 SGHTA, CDR2 FQGNSA. DNA for the CDR3: TGTGCCAGCAGCTCCCTAGTTTCCGGCACCTACGAGCAGTACTTC. Translated, it gives CASSSLVSGTYEQYF.

The CDR3 loop is CASSVGSSYEQYF. The CDR3 DNA is TGTGCCAGCAGCGTAGGTAGCTCCTACGAGCAGTACTTC. This sequence joins TRBV9 and TRBJ2-7, with unresolved D. CDR1 is SGDLS, CDR2 YYNGEE, per germline. The ends were cut back, 0 bases at V and 0 bases at J, with 4 bases in the middle. The CDR3 sequence is 13 residues long.

This clone was picked up one time. The chain links TRBV5-6 to TRBJ1-5; maybe TRBD1 (6 bases). V lost 2 bases, J lost 2 bases, and 8 bases lay in between. The CDR3 is 14 amino acids. Per germline, CDR1 SGHDT and CDR2 YYEEEE. The CDR3 spells CASSFRGRNQPQHF. As DNA, the CDR3 is TGTGCCAGCAGCTTCAGGGGCCGCAATCAGCCCCAGCATTTT.

The genes are TRBV5-1 and TRBJ2-5; 7 bases map to TRBD1. CDR3 size: 16 residues. The germline V gene has CDR1 SGHRS and CDR2 YFSETQ. V dropped 3 bases and J dropped 1; count of bases not matched to a gene: 9. The CDR3 loop reads CASSSTPGTVQETQYF. As DNA, the CDR3 is TGCGCCAGCAGCTCAACCCCCGGGACAGTCCAAGAGACCCAGTACTTC.

This clone was picked up one time. This chain joins TRBV7-6 and TRBJ2-1; 7 positions agree with TRBD2. Germline V CDR1 and CDR2: SGHVS, FNYEAQ. The CDR3 length is 17 residues. The V and J ends lost 1 base and 5 bases, in that order; junction bases with no gene match: 11. The CDR3 here is CASSLEGPTSSHNEQFF. The CDR3 coding sequence is TGTGCCAGCAGCTTAGAGGGCCCGACTAGCAGCCACAATGAGCAGTTCTTC.

The V call is TRBV9, the J call TRBJ2-2; TRBD1 aligns across 11 bases. The junction had 4 bases not matched to a gene; V was cut back by 4 bases and J by 2 bases. This CDR3 is built from 16 residues. The germline CDR1 and CDR2 sequences are SGDLS and YYNGEE. The chain's CDR3 is CASSTGTGGNTGELFF. The CDR3 bases are TGTGCCAGCAGCACCGGGACAGGGGGTAACACCGGGGAGCTGTTTTTT.

The chain joins TRBV7-2 to TRBJ2-1; the D gene is possibly TRBD2 (5 bases). Deletions cut 5 bases from V and 8 bases from J, with 16 bases between. CDR1 is SGHTA, CDR2 FQGNSA, per germline. The CDR3 sequence is 14 residues long. The CDR3 nucleotides read TGTGCCAGCAGCCAAAATCGGGGTTACGATGAGCAGTTCTTC. Translating it yields CASSQNRGYDEQFF.

This chain connects TRBV4-3 to TRBJ2-4; D might be TRBD1 (5 bases). Germline loops: CDR1 LGHNA, CDR2 YSLEER. The CDR3 covers 16 residues. The germline V and J ends were trimmed by 0 bases and 6 bases, with 15 bases remaining between them. The CDR3 loop is CASSQDLRVATNIQYF. CDR3 bases: TGCGCCAGCAGCCAAGATCTCAGGGTGGCTACAAACATTCAGTACTTC.

The CDR3: CASSYRATNEKLFF. For the CDR3, the DNA is TGTGCCAGCTCGTACAGGGCAACTAATGAAAAACTGTTTTTT. V and J are TRBV18 and TRBJ1-4; TRBD1 might be the D (6 bases). The germline V and J ends were trimmed by 6 bases and 0 bases, with 8 bases remaining between them. The length of the CDR3 is 14 residues. The germline V gene has CDR1 KGHSH and CDR2 LQKENI. Looking up the rest from reference TRBV18 and TRBJ1-4 gives the full variable domain: NAGVMQNPRHLVRRRGQEARLRCSPMKGHSHVYWYRQLPEEGLKFMVYLQKENIIDESGMPKERFSAEFPKEGPSILRIQQVVRGDSAAYFCASSYRATNEKLFFGSGTQLSVL.

The rearrangement joins TRBV2 to TRBJ2-1, with 10 bases lining up with TRBD2. The V gene's germline CDR1 is SNHLY and CDR2 FYNNEI. The CDR3 has 15 residues. V shed 5 bases, J shed 5 bases, and the junction held 6 bases outside the gene matches. The CDR3 nucleotides read TGTGCCAGCAGTCTGAAGCGGGGGGGTAACAATGAGCAGTTCTTC. This encodes CASSLKRGGNNEQFF.

V gene TRBV9 combines with J gene TRBJ1-3, with TRBD1 identical over 9 bases. V shed 3 bases and J 3 bases; nucleotides not matched to a gene: 13. Germline CDR1 reads SGDLS; CDR2 reads YYNGEE. This CDR3 is built from 18 residues. The CDR3 loop reads CASSDPGTGGSIGNTIYF. The CDR3 DNA is TGTGCCAGCAGCGATCCAGGAACAGGGGGCTCAATTGGAAACACCATATATTTT.

V gene TRBV19 combines with J gene TRBJ2-7; D is possibly TRBD1 (6 bases). Between the trimmed V and J ends, which lost 0 bases and 4 bases, there was a span of 10 bases. Germline V gene data show CDR1 as LNHDA and CDR2 as SQIVND (reference sequence). The CDR3 extends over 14 amino acids. CDR3 loop: CASSIEGQGYEQYF. The CDR3 nucleotides read TGTGCCAGTAGTATAGAAGGCCAGGGGTACGAGCAGTACTTC. The complete variable domain, with remaining parts taken from reference TRBV19 and TRBJ2-7, reads DGGITQSPKYLFRKEGQNVTLSCEQNLNHDAMYWYRQDPGQGLRLIYYSQIVNDFQKGDIAEGYSVSREKKESFPLTVTSAQKNPTAFYLCASSIEGQGYEQYFGPGTRLTVT.

The chain uses TRBV7-9 and TRBJ2-2; tentatively, D is TRBD1 (6 bases). V was clipped by 6 bases and J by 7 bases, with 15 bases between them. Germline CDR1 SEHNR, CDR2 FQNEAQ (reference sequence). The CDR3 is 14 residues long. CDR3 coding DNA: TGTGCCAGCAGACGTTCAGGGGCTGGCGGGGAGCTGTTTTTT. Protein sequence: CASRRSGAGGELFF. The complete variable domain, with remaining parts taken from reference TRBV7-9 and TRBJ2-2, reads DTGVSQNPRHKITKRGQNVTFRCDPISEHNRLYWYRQTLGQGPEFLTYFQNEAQLEKSRLLSDRFSAERPKGSFSTLEIQRTEQGDSAMYLCASRRSGAGGELFFGEGSRLTVL.